The sequence of this T cell receptor (beta chain) was determined in a study of shared T cell receptors in the human thymus. V lost 4 bases, J lost 0 bases, and 7 bases stayed unmatched. Looked up from germline, CDR1 is SGHDT and CDR2 is YYEEEE. The CDR3 is made up of 16 amino acids. Clones were read by immunoSEQ multiplex PCR, and TCRdb kept only the in-frame ones, dropping some. In the table there are some 400,000 clones, 85% to 95% of which are singletons. The receptor was isolated from a human donor. The sample taken for sequencing was thymocytes. The rearrangement uses TRBV5-6 and TRBJ2-7; TRBD1 agrees at 10 bases. The CDR3 bases are TGTGCCAGCAGCAGGGACAGGGGCTCAAGCTCCTACGAGCAGTACTTC. Translating it yields CASSRDRGSSSYEQYF.